This T cell receptor (beta chain) was sequenced for a study of blood T cell repertoires in COVID-19. Looking at the study overall: The samples span acute and convalescent COVID-19 from the United States, Italy and Spain. T cells, B-cell-depleted T cells, or PBMCs provided the cDNA or gDNA that served as material.

Sequenced by immunoSEQ multiplex PCR; TCRdb stores in-frame clones only, minus some. Counted here are around 170,000 clones, approximately 86% occurring once; the ten biggest clones make up 0.45% to 0.6%. In Seattle, patients joined the study during active infection and were tracked longitudinally. The source material was peripheral blood. This sequence was found in a man in his sixties with COVID-19, enrolled during active disease.

The CDR3 region has the DNA TGCGCCAGCAGCTGGGGAGGACAGGGGGCAGATGGCTACACCTTC. Protein: CASSWGGQGADGYTF. This rearrangement joins TRBV5-1 to TRBJ1-2, with TRBD1 identical over 11 bases. V lost 3 bases to trimming and J lost 6 bases; unmatched junction nucleotides: 7. The CDR3 spans 15 residues. Germline lookup yields CDR1 SGHRS and CDR2 YFSETQ.